One sample yielded the 18 T cell receptor beta chains listed below, sequenced in a study of cytomegalovirus exposure and HLA in healthy donors. Primers included in the PCR were 60 Vbeta and 13 Jbeta primers. Data came from immunoSEQ multiplex PCR; TCRdb stores just in-frame clones and leaves some out. Among over 150,000 clones listed, approximately 80% were seen once. The sequencing sample was made of PBMCs. The receptors were sampled from a male donor in good health and CMV-seropositive.

This rearrangement joins TRBV7-8 to TRBJ1-6, with D unresolved. Germline V gene sequence: CDR1 SGHVS, CDR2 FQNEAQ. The CDR3 sequence is 16 residues long. The ends were cut back, 0 bases at V and 11 bases at J, with 17 bases in the middle. This chain's CDR3 is CASSLAWRPGRPPLHF. CDR3 sequence (DNA): TGTGCCAGCAGCTTAGCGTGGAGGCCCGGGAGGCCACCCCTCCACTTT.

V gene TRBV7-9 combines with J gene TRBJ2-7; a weak D match, TRBD1 (6 bases). Trimming shortened V by 5 bases and J by 2 bases, and 13 bases separated the two germline ends. This CDR3 is built from 14 residues. The germline V gene encodes CDR1 SEHNR and CDR2 FQNEAQ (reference sequence). The CDR3 DNA follows: TGTGCCAGCAGCCTGTGGACAGCTCCCTACGAGCAGTACTTC. Translation gives CASSLWTAPYEQYF.

The chain employs TRBV2 and TRBJ1-1; 10 positions agree with TRBD1. The CDR3 length is 13 residues. V dropped 6 bases and J dropped 6; count of bases not matched to a gene: 4. Germline lookup yields CDR1 SNHLY and CDR2 FYNNEI. The CDR3 is CASRDDRGPEAFF. The CDR3 nucleotides read TGTGCCAGCAGGGATGACAGGGGGCCTGAAGCTTTCTTT.

This sequence joins TRBV19 and TRBJ1-1; D possibly corresponds to TRBD1 (5 bases). The germline gives CDR1 LNHDA, CDR2 SQIVND (reference sequence). Trimming took 2 bases from V and 3 from J, leaving 13 bases between them. This CDR3 region has 15 residues. The CDR3 nucleotides are TGTGCCAGTAGTATATGGGCCGACAGAGACACTGAAGCTTTCTTT. Amino acid sequence: CASSIWADRDTEAFF.

V gene TRBV6-5 combines with J gene TRBJ1-1, with TRBD1 identical over 11 bases. Germline V gives CDR1 MNHEY, CDR2 SVGAGI. V gave up 6 bases and J gave up 13 bases; unmatched junction bases: 16. The CDR3 loop spans 15 amino acids. The CDR3, as DNA: TGTGCCAGCAGCTCTACTTGGACAGGGGGCTCGTCTGGTTTCTTT. Translated: CASSSTWTGGSSGFF.

The chain recombines TRBV20-1 with TRBJ2-7; D is uncertain. The CDR3 covers 11 residues. V was trimmed by 3 bases and J by 7 bases, leaving 10 bases between them. Germline lookup yields CDR1 DFQATT and CDR2 SNEGSKA (reference sequence). CDR3 loop: CSASSPREQYF. As DNA, the CDR3 is TGCAGTGCTAGTTCGCCGAGGGAGCAGTACTTC.

Only one count was recorded for this clone. J is TRBJ1-5 and V is TRBV5-8; 7 nucleotides agree with TRBD1. Germline V gives CDR1 SGHTS, CDR2 YDEGEE. V was pared by 4 bases and J by 6 bases, with 10 bases of the junction left unmatched. This CDR3 region has 15 residues. CDR3 amino acids: CASSLIQGIGQPQHF. The CDR3, as DNA: TGTGCCAGCAGCCTGATACAGGGGATCGGTCAGCCCCAGCATTTT.

This chain connects TRBV9 to TRBJ1-1, with D possibly matching TRBD1 (5 bases). Germline CDR1 is SGDLS and CDR2 is YYNGEE. V was trimmed by 3 bases and J by 10 bases, leaving 10 bases between them. This CDR3 is 11 amino acids long. The CDR3 DNA reads as TGTGCCAGCAGCGACGGAGGGGTAGCTTTCTTT. Its protein is CASSDGGVAFF.

This rearrangement joins TRBV27 to TRBJ1-5; D possibly corresponds to TRBD1 (6 bases). Germline CDR1 reads MNHEY; CDR2 reads SMNVEV (reference sequence). The CDR3 totals 14 residues. The V end was cut by 8 bases, the J end by 5 bases, with 16 bases between. The CDR3 DNA is TGTGCCAGCGCCGCACAGGGATACTATCAGCCCCAGCATTTT. Amino acid sequence: CASAAQGYYQPQHF.

A single count supports this clone. This rearrangement joins TRBV7-3 to TRBJ1-1; weak D call: TRBD1 (6 bases). This CDR3 has 15 amino acids. V was pared by 0 bases and J by 5 bases, with 13 bases between. The germline CDR1 and CDR2 sequences are SGHTA and FQGTGA. CDR3 nucleotide sequence: TGTGCCAGCAGCTTAACCTACAGGGCGAGGACTGAAGCTTTCTTT. The encoded protein is CASSLTYRARTEAFF. The complete variable domain, with remaining parts taken from reference TRBV7-3 and TRBJ1-1, reads GAGVSQTPSNKVTEKGKYVELRCDPISGHTALYWYRQSLGQGPEFLIYFQGTGAADDSGLPNDRFFAVRPEGSVSTLKIQRTERGDSAVYLCASSLTYRARTEAFFGQGTRLTVV.

The rearrangement links TRBV30 to TRBJ1-2; D is uncertain. Germline-derived CDR1 and CDR2 are GTSNPN and SVGIG (reference sequence). The CDR3 spans 10 residues. V was cut by 5 bases and J by 6 bases, with 7 bases left in between. The CDR3 protein is CAWGENGYTF. CDR3 nucleotide sequence: TGTGCCTGGGGGGAGAATGGCTACACCTTC. Looking up the rest from reference TRBV30 and TRBJ1-2 gives the full variable domain: SQTIHQWPATLVQPVGSPLSLECTVEGTSNPNLYWYRQAAGRGLQLLFYSVGIGQISSEVPQNLSASRPQDRQFILSSKKLLLSDSGFYLCAWGENGYTFGSGTRLTVV.

V usage is TRBV2 and J usage is TRBJ2-1; a weak D match, TRBD2 (7 bases). Germline loops: CDR1 SNHLY, CDR2 FYNNEI. The ends were cut back, 8 bases at V and 2 bases at J, with 25 bases in the middle. This CDR3 spans 18 amino acids. CDR3 DNA: TGTGCCAGCGATCAAGGGGGGGGGAAGGGTTCTACCTACAATGAGCAGTTCTTC. This encodes CASDQGGGKGSTYNEQFF.

The chain joins TRBV6-1 to TRBJ2-7; 9 bases line up with TRBD1. From germline, CDR1 is MNHNS and CDR2 SASEGT. Germline trimming cut 5 bases from V and 3 bases from J; bases unmatched to any gene: 8. CDR3 length: 15 amino acids. The CDR3 bases are TGTGCCAGCAGTCATTCCGGGACAGGGAGCTACGAGCAGTACTTC. This translates into CASSHSGTGSYEQYF.

The gene calls are TRBV7-9 and TRBJ1-6, with D uncertain. This CDR3 contains 15 residues. Germline-derived CDR1 and CDR2 are SEHNR and FQNEAQ (reference sequence). V was shortened by 1 base and J by 13 bases, with 17 bases between the two germline ends. The chain's CDR3 is CASSLGPDTKVPLHF. CDR3 DNA: TGTGCCAGCAGCTTAGGCCCAGACACCAAAGTGCCCCTCCACTTT.

The V call is TRBV27, the J call TRBJ1-2, with D perhaps matching TRBD1 (6 bases). This CDR3 contains 13 residues. The germline V gene encodes CDR1 MNHEY and CDR2 SMNVEV (reference sequence). Trimming cost V 3 bases and J 8 bases, with 13 bases left between them. CDR3 bases: TGTGCCAGCAGTTTGGGGGGGCGAGAAGGCTACACCTTC. Amino acids: CASSLGGREGYTF.

The chain couples TRBV5-6 to TRBJ2-7, with 7 positions matching TRBD1. Germline lookup yields CDR1 SGHDT and CDR2 YYEEEE. There are 13 residues in the CDR3. Unmatched junction bases numbered 5, after V lost 3 bases and J lost 5 bases. Here the CDR3 reads CASSWWDRDEQYF. In DNA, the CDR3 is TGTGCCAGCAGCTGGTGGGACAGAGACGAGCAGTACTTC.

V and J are TRBV4-1 and TRBJ1-1; 10 bases align to TRBD1. The V gene's germline CDR1 is MGHRA and CDR2 YSYEKL. J gave up 6 bases and V 1 base, and 2 bases lay outside the gene matches. This CDR3 is 14 amino acids long. CDR3 nucleotides: TGCGCCAGCAGCCAAGTTGGACAGGGGGCTGAAGCTTTCTTT. The encoded protein is CASSQVGQGAEAFF.

This clone has just one count. The rearrangement joins TRBV9 to TRBJ1-3; 7 bases fit TRBD1. The germline gives CDR1 SGDLS, CDR2 YYNGEE. This CDR3 spans 15 amino acids. V shed 0 bases and J 4 bases; nucleotides not matched to a gene: 4. CDR3 sequence (DNA): TGTGCCAGCAGCGTAGCGACAGGGACGGGAAACACCATATATTTT. This codes for CASSVATGTGNTIYF.